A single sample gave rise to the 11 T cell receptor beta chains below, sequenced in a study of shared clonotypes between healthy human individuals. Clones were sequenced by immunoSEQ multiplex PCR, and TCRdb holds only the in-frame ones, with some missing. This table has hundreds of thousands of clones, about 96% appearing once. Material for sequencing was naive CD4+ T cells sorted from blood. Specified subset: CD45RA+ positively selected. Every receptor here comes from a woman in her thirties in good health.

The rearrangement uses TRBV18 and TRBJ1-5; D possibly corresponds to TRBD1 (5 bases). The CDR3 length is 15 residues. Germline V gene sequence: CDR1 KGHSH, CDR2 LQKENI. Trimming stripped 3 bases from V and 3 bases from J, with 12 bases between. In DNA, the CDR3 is TGTGCCAGCTCACCCTCCGGGGGGTTCAATCAGCCCCAGCATTTT. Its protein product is CASSPSGGFNQPQHF.

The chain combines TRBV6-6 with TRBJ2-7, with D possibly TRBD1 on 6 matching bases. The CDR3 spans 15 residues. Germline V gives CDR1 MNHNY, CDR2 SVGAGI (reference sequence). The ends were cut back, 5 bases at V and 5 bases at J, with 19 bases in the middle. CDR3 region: CASSPSPGARHEQYF. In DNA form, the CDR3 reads TGTGCCAGCAGTCCCTCCCCAGGGGCCCGCCACGAGCAGTACTTC.

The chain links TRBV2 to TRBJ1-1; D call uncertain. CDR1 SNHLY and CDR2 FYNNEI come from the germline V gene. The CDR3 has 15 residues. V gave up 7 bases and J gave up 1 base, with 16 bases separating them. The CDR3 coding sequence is TGTGCCAGCACTCGAACACAGCGATCGAACACTGAAGCTTTCTTT. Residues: CASTRTQRSNTEAFF.

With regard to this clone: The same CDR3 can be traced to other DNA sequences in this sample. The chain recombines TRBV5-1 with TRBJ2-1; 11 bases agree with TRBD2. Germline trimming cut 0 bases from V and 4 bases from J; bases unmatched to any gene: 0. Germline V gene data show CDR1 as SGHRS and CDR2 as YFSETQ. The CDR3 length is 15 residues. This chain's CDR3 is CASSLGLAGYNEQFF. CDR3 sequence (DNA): TGCGCCAGCAGCTTGGGACTAGCGGGATACAATGAGCAGTTCTTC.

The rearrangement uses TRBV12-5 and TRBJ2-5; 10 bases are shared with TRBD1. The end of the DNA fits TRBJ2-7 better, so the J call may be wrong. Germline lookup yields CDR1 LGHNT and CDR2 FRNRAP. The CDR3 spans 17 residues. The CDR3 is CASGFGTGAFGSYEQYF. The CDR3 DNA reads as TGTGCTAGTGGTTTCGGGACAGGGGCTTTCGGATCCTACGAGCAGTACTTC.

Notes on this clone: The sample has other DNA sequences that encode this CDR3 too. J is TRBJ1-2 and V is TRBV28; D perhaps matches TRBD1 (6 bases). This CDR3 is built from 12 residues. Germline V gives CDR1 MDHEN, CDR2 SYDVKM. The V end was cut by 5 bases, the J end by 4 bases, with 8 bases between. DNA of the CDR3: TGTGCCAGCAGTCGGGACATCTATGGCTACACCTTC. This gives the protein CASSRDIYGYTF.

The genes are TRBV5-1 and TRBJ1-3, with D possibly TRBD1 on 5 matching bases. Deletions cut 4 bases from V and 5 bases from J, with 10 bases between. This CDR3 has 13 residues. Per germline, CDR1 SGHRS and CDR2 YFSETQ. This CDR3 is CASSTDSRNTIYF. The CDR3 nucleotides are TGCGCCAGCAGCACTGACAGCCGAAACACCATATATTTT.

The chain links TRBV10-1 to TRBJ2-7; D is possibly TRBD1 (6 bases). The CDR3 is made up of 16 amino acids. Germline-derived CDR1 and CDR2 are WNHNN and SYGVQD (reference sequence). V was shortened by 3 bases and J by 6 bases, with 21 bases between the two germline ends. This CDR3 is CASSDTGNTPQGEQYF. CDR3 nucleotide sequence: TGCGCCAGCAGTGATACAGGGAATACCCCACAAGGCGAGCAGTACTTC.

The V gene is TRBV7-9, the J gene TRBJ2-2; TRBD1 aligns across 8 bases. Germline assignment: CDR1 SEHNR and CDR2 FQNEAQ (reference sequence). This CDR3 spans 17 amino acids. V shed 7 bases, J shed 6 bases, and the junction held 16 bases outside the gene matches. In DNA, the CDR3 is TGTGCCAGCACCCAAGCCGGGCCAGGGGGCTCGTCCGGGGAGCTGTTTTTT. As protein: CASTQAGPGGSSGELFF. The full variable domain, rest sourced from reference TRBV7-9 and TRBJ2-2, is DTGVSQNPRHKITKRGQNVTFRCDPISEHNRLYWYRQTLGQGPEFLTYFQNEAQLEKSRLLSDRFSAERPKGSFSTLEIQRTEQGDSAMYLCASTQAGPGGSSGELFFGEGSRLTVL.

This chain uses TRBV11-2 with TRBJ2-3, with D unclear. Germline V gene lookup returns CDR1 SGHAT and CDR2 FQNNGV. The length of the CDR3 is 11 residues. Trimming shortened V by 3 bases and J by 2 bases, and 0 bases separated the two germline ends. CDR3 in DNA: TGTGCCAGCAGCTTCACAGATACGCAGTATTTT. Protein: CASSFTDTQYF.

As DNA, the CDR3 is TGTGCCAGCAGCTCGGGACTAGTAGATCCCGGGGAGCTGTTTTTT. This gives the protein CASSSGLVDPGELFF. V and J are TRBV9 and TRBJ2-2; 8 bases agree with TRBD2. CDR1 and CDR2 from the germline V gene are SGDLS and YYNGEE. The V gene end was trimmed by 4 bases and the J gene end by 6 bases; junction bases not matched to a gene: 8. This CDR3 has 15 amino acids.